Only one count was recorded for the clone carrying this T cell receptor beta chain. The data were taken from a study of blood T cell repertoires in COVID-19. Overall study: Acute-phase and convalescent COVID-19 samples originated in the United States, Italy and Spain. T cells, B-cell-depleted T cells, or PBMCs provided the cDNA or gDNA that served as material.

Per the original methods: Estimation of nucleated cell counts relied on the amplification of reference gene primers. The protocol was immunoSEQ multiplex PCR, while the TCRdb copy is restricted to in-frame clones and leaves out a portion. The DNA gave D and trimming, while V, J and clone size come from that table. This table holds 300,000 to 500,000 clones, roughly 90% found once. Between the trimmed V and J ends, which lost 1 base and 1 base, there was a span of 14 bases. Germline lookup yields CDR1 LGHDT and CDR2 YNNKEL (reference sequence). The CDR3 contains 17 residues. Ages ranged from about 18 to 89 years, with residence in 24 US areas.

The chain uses TRBV3-1 (or the pseudogene TRBV3-2) and TRBJ1-3; no reliable D call. The source is a young woman with acute COVID-19. Source material: PBMCs or T cells enriched from blood (not recorded which). For the CDR3, the DNA is TGTGCCAGCAGCCAAGGACTGGGTTCCCGTTCTGGAAACACCATATATTTT. Amino acid sequence: CASSQGLGSRSGNTIYF.